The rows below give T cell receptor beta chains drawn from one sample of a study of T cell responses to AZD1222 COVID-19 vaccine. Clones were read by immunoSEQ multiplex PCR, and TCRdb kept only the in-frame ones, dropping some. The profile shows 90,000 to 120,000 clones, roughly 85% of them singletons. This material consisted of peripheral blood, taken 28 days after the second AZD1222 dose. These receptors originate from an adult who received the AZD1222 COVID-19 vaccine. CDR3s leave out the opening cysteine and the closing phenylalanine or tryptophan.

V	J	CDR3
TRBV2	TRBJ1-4	ASRGGQGATNEKLF
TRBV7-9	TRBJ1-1	ASSLGTVNTEAF
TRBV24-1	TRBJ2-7	ATSVGGHRDEQY
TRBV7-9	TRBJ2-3	ASSLTSGPTDTQY
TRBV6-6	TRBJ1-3	ASSPDRRGNTIY
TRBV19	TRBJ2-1	ASSIDFGRSSYNEQF
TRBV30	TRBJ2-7	AWAGSSYEQY
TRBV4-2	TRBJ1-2	ASSQAHRQGNAYGYT
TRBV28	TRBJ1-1	ASTREGGWAEAF
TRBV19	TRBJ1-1	ASSQQVVGEAF
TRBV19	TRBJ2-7	ASSIEGTNYEQY
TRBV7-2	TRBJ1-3	ASTPGGSGNTIY
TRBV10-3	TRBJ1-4	AISESMGTNEKLF
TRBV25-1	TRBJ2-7	ASNLGTGSYEQY
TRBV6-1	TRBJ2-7	ASSERGYEQY
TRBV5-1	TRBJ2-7	ASSLGQVYEQY
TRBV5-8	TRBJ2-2	ASSLGGAWNTGELF
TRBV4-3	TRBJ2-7	ASSQGVGSYEQY
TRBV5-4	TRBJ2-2	ASSLQGQNTGELF
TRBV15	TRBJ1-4	ATSRDRGLGEKLF
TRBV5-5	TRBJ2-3	ASITGGLTDTQY
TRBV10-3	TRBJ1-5	AISRDSARNQPQH
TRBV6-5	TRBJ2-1	ASSHRPNGEQF
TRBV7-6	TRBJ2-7	ASSLGQGSAYEQY
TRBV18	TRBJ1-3	ASSRGMQTLSTGNTIY
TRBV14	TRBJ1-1	ASSLGIEAF
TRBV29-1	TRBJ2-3	SVLLAGSTDTQY
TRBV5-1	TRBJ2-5	ASSFPGQQETQY
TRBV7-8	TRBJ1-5	ASSFRADRVSSQH
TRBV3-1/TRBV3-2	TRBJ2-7	ASSQGAGARSYEQY
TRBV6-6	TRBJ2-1	ASSYSTRTYNEQF
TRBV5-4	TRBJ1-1	ASSLGWGVTEAF
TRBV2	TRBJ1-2	ASSQTQGRGHGYT
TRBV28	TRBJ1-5	ALRGGQEAQPQH
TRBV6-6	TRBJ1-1	ASIRTGGTEAF
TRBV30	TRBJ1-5	AWSVSGAQPQH